This entry features one T cell receptor beta chain sequence. Its antigen is undetermined. This sample is part of a study of T cells in localized non-small cell lung cancer. Germline CDR1 and CDR2: SGHDT and YYEEEE. CDR3 length equals 15 residues. The J segment lost 8 bases and the V segment lost 3 bases, leaving 5 bases of the junction unmatched. Study-wide results and caveats: Adjacent lung tissue had a median about 57 of the top 100 clones found in the tumor. Owing to sequencing of a solitary tumor region, heterogeneity cannot be discounted. Elevated blood T cell density was associated with longer overall survival. It was uninvolved adjacent lung that showed the highest T cell clonality, exceeding tumor.

Profiling relied on immunoSEQ multiplex PCR, and the TCRdb table lists in-frame clones only, not all of them. The top ten clones hold roughly 21% of a sample with 55,000 to 65,000 clones, 85% to 90% of them seen once. J is TRBJ1-4 and V is TRBV5-6; TRBD1 matches 12 bases. This TCR was recovered from a man aged 40-75 years with stage I squamous cell lung carcinoma. The starting material was peripheral blood, obtained before any cancer treatment. The CDR3 coding sequence is TGTGCCAGCAGCTCGGGACAGGGGGCGGGGGAAAAACTGTTTTTT. Protein product: CASSSGQGAGEKLFF.